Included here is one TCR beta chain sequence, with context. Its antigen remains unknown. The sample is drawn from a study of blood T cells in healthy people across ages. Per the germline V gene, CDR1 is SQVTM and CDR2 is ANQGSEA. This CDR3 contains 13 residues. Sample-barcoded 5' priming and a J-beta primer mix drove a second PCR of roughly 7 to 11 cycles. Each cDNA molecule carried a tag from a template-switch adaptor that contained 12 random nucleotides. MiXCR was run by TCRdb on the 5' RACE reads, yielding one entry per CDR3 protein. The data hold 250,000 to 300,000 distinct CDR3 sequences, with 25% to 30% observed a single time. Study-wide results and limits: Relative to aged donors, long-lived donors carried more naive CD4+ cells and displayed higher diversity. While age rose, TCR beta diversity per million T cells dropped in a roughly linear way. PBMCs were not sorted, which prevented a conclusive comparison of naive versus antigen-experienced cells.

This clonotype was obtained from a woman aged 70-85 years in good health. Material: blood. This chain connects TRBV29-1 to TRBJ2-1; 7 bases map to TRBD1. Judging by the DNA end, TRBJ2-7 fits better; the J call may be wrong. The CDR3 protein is CSVEPRQGYEQYF. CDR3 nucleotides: TGCAGCGTTGAACCCCGACAGGGCTACGAGCAGTACTTC.